This is a list of T cell receptor beta chains from one sample in a study of Ad26.COV2.S vaccination and SARS-CoV-2 variants. Data came from immunoSEQ multiplex PCR; TCRdb stores just in-frame clones and leaves some out. The sample has a few hundred thousand clones; 88% are singletons. The source was peripheral blood, collected in a trial of Ad26.COV2.S vaccine versus placebo. These receptors all stem from a person between 18 and 60 years old who received the Ad26.COV2.S COVID-19 vaccine or a placebo. Each CDR3 is given with its conserved first and last residue. D genes are given only for firm matches. Size is omitted from some rows. Given values are once, few, many or a class for expanded clones.

clone size: .; J gene: TRBJ2-6; V gene: TRBV9; D gene: .; CDR3 DNA: TGTGCCAGCAGCGCCCCCGGTGCTGGGGCCAACGTCCTGACTTTC; CDR3 protein: CASSAPGAGANVLTF
clone size: .; J gene: TRBJ2-5; V gene: TRBV7-9; D gene: .; CDR3 DNA: TGTGCCAGCAGCCCCGCCGCAGAGACCCAGTACTTC; CDR3 protein: CASSPAAETQYF
clone size: .; J gene: TRBJ2-1; V gene: TRBV5-1; D gene: .; CDR3 DNA: TGCGCCAGCAGCTTGGGTCAGGGAGGCAATGAGCAGTTCTTC; CDR3 protein: CASSLGQGGNEQFF
clone size: once; J gene: TRBJ2-7; V gene: TRBV19; D gene: .; CDR3 DNA: TGTGCCAGTAGTATACGACGACTAAGTAGCTCCTACGAGCAGTACTTC; CDR3 protein: CASSIRRLSSSYEQYF
clone size: .; J gene: TRBJ2-7; V gene: TRBV28; D gene: .; CDR3 DNA: TGTGCCACCACCACGTCAGGGGAGCAGTACTTC; CDR3 protein: CATTTSGEQYF
clone size: .; J gene: TRBJ1-6; V gene: TRBV5-4; D gene: .; CDR3 DNA: TGTGCCAGCAGCTTGTTGGCAGGGCCCTCACCCCTCCACTTT; CDR3 protein: CASSLLAGPSPLHF
clone size: .; J gene: TRBJ2-2; V gene: TRBV5-6; D gene: .; CDR3 DNA: TGTGCCAGCAGCTTGAGGGTAAACACCGGGGAGCTGTTTTTT; CDR3 protein: CASSLRVNTGELFF
clone size: .; J gene: TRBJ2-2; V gene: TRBV5-6; D gene: .; CDR3 DNA: TGTGCCAGCAGCTTTCTCGTGAACACCGGGGAGCTGTTTTTT; CDR3 protein: CASSFLVNTGELFF
clone size: .; J gene: TRBJ2-6; V gene: TRBV5-8; D gene: .; CDR3 DNA: TGTGCCAGCAGCTTTTTTCACTCTGGGGCCAACGTCCTGACTTTC; CDR3 protein: CASSFFHSGANVLTF
clone size: .; J gene: TRBJ1-1; V gene: TRBV6-5; D gene: .; CDR3 DNA: TGTGCCAGCAGTCTCCGGGGGACGGCTGAAGCTTTCTTT; CDR3 protein: CASSLRGTAEAFF
clone size: .; J gene: TRBJ1-5; V gene: TRBV19; D gene: TRBD1; CDR3 DNA: TGTGCCAGTAGTTTGACAGGGAACAATCAGCCCCAGCATTTT; CDR3 protein: CASSLTGNNQPQHF
clone size: .; J gene: TRBJ2-2; V gene: TRBV11-2; D gene: TRBD2; CDR3 DNA: TGTGCCAGCAGCTTAGAGCGGGTCGGGGGGATTCCCGGGGAGCTGTTTTTT; CDR3 protein: CASSLERVGGIPGELFF
clone size: .; J gene: TRBJ1-1; V gene: TRBV7-3; D gene: TRBD1; CDR3 DNA: TGTGCCAGCAGCTTAGATTCCGGGACAGTGGGCGAGGGGGCTTTCTTT; CDR3 protein: CASSLDSGTVGEGAFF
clone size: .; J gene: TRBJ1-1; V gene: TRBV29-1; D gene: TRBD1; CDR3 DNA: TGCAGCGTTTCGTGGCGCGGGACAGGGGCTTCTGAAGCTTTCTTT; CDR3 protein: CSVSWRGTGASEAFF
clone size: .; J gene: TRBJ1-2; V gene: TRBV3-1/TRBV3-2; D gene: .; CDR3 DNA: TGTGCCAGCAGCCAAGATTGGGCAGGGCGAGGCTACACCTTC; CDR3 protein: CASSQDWAGRGYTF
clone size: .; J gene: TRBJ1-5; V gene: TRBV19; D gene: .; CDR3 DNA: TGTGCCAGTAGTAAGGGGCAGCCACATCAGCCCCAGCATTTT; CDR3 protein: CASSKGQPHQPQHF
clone size: .; J gene: TRBJ2-1; V gene: TRBV5-5; D gene: TRBD2; CDR3 DNA: TGTGCCAGCAGCTTAGACGCGGGGGAGTACAATGAGCAGTTCTTC; CDR3 protein: CASSLDAGEYNEQFF
clone size: .; J gene: TRBJ1-5; V gene: TRBV19; D gene: .; CDR3 DNA: .; CDR3 protein: CASSAWGQSILAQHF
clone size: .; J gene: TRBJ1-2; V gene: TRBV10-2; D gene: .; CDR3 DNA: TGCGCCAGCATGAGGGAATCCTATGGCTACACCTTC; CDR3 protein: CASMRESYGYTF
clone size: .; J gene: TRBJ2-5; V gene: TRBV2; D gene: TRBD2; CDR3 DNA: TGTGCCAGCATAGCGGGGGTATATGGGGATTGGGAGACCCAGTACTTC; CDR3 protein: CASIAGVYGDWETQYF
clone size: .; J gene: TRBJ2-3; V gene: TRBV29-1; D gene: TRBD2; CDR3 DNA: TGCAGCGTTGGGGACGCGGGGGGGCCGGATACGCAGTATTTT; CDR3 protein: CSVGDAGGPDTQYF
clone size: .; J gene: TRBJ2-5; V gene: TRBV7-3; D gene: .; CDR3 DNA: TGTGCCAGCAGCTTACACGTAGCGTCGGAGACCCAGTACTTC; CDR3 protein: CASSLHVASETQYF
clone size: .; J gene: TRBJ2-3; V gene: TRBV4-3; D gene: .; CDR3 DNA: TGCGCCAGCAGCTCCCGGACAAGGGTCACAGCAGATACGCAGTATTTT; CDR3 protein: CASSSRTRVTADTQYF
clone size: .; J gene: TRBJ2-7; V gene: TRBV6-2/TRBV6-3; D gene: TRBD1; CDR3 DNA: TGTGCCAGCAGTAAGGACAGGGGGACCTACGAGCAGTACTTC; CDR3 protein: CASSKDRGTYEQYF
clone size: .; J gene: TRBJ2-1; V gene: TRBV7-2; D gene: .; CDR3 DNA: TGTGCCAGCAGCGTTAGAGTCGGGGTCTCCTACAATGAGCAGTTCTTC; CDR3 protein: CASSVRVGVSYNEQFF
clone size: .; J gene: TRBJ2-3; V gene: TRBV5-4; D gene: .; CDR3 DNA: TGTGCCAGCAGCTTGAGGCAGGCGAGCACAGATACGCAGTATTTT; CDR3 protein: CASSLRQASTDTQYF
clone size: .; J gene: TRBJ2-3; V gene: TRBV6-2/TRBV6-3; D gene: TRBD1; CDR3 DNA: TGTGCCAGCAGTTTATTCCGCCGGACAGGGGGCTCAGATACGCAGTATTTT; CDR3 protein: CASSLFRRTGGSDTQYF
clone size: few; J gene: TRBJ1-3; V gene: TRBV6-5; D gene: .; CDR3 DNA: TGTGCCAGCAGTCGTGCCTCTGGAAACACCATATATTTT; CDR3 protein: CASSRASGNTIYF
clone size: .; J gene: TRBJ1-5; V gene: TRBV7-2; D gene: .; CDR3 DNA: TGTGCCAGCAGCTTAGTGGGGGGGGCTAACAATCAGCCCCAGCATTTT; CDR3 protein: CASSLVGGANNQPQHF
clone size: .; J gene: TRBJ1-6; V gene: TRBV6-5; D gene: .; CDR3 DNA: TGTGCCAGCAGTTACTCGACGGGAGACCTCCACTTT; CDR3 protein: CASSYSTGDLHF
clone size: .; J gene: TRBJ2-2; V gene: TRBV5-1; D gene: .; CDR3 DNA: TGCGCCAGCAGCTACGCGTTGGGGGAGCTGTTTTTT; CDR3 protein: CASSYALGELFF
clone size: .; J gene: TRBJ2-1; V gene: TRBV6-5; D gene: .; CDR3 DNA: TGTGCCAGCAGAAAGACAGTATACAATGAGCAGTTCTTC; CDR3 protein: CASRKTVYNEQFF
clone size: .; J gene: TRBJ2-6; V gene: TRBV5-1; D gene: TRBD1; CDR3 DNA: TGCGCCAGCAGCTGGACAGGGGTAACTGGGGCCAACGTCCTGACTTTC; CDR3 protein: CASSWTGVTGANVLTF
clone size: .; J gene: TRBJ2-5; V gene: TRBV4-1; D gene: .; CDR3 DNA: TGCGCCAGCAGCCAAGGACTAGGCCAAGAGACCCAGTACTTC; CDR3 protein: CASSQGLGQETQYF
clone size: .; J gene: TRBJ1-6; V gene: TRBV19; D gene: .; CDR3 DNA: TGTGCCAGTAGTATTGCGGGGAGGAGGGTTAATTCACCCCTCCACTTT; CDR3 protein: CASSIAGRRVNSPLHF
clone size: .; J gene: TRBJ1-6; V gene: TRBV19; D gene: TRBD1; CDR3 DNA: TGTGCCAGTAAAGGGGGCCGGGGTTCACCCCTCCACTTT; CDR3 protein: CASKGGRGSPLHF
clone size: .; J gene: TRBJ2-2; V gene: TRBV4-2; D gene: .; CDR3 DNA: TGTGCCAGCAGCCAAGAGGATAGGACGAACACCGGGGAGCTGTTTTTT; CDR3 protein: CASSQEDRTNTGELFF
clone size: .; J gene: TRBJ2-2; V gene: TRBV2; D gene: .; CDR3 DNA: TGTGCCAGCAGTGACCTCTCAGGGACAACTTACACCGGGGAGCTGTTTTTT; CDR3 protein: CASSDLSGTTYTGELFF
clone size: .; J gene: TRBJ2-1; V gene: TRBV4-1; D gene: TRBD2; CDR3 DNA: TGCGCCAGCAGCTACCTCGGGGGGAACCGCATGTTCTTC; CDR3 protein: CASSYLGGNRMFF
clone size: .; J gene: TRBJ2-1; V gene: TRBV3-1/TRBV3-2; D gene: TRBD1; CDR3 DNA: TGTGCCAGCAGCCGTGACAGGGATTACAATGAGCAGTTCTTC; CDR3 protein: CASSRDRDYNEQFF
clone size: .; J gene: TRBJ1-4; V gene: TRBV7-8; D gene: TRBD1; CDR3 DNA: TGTGCCAGCAGCCTACGGGACAGGGGTGAAAAACTGTTTTTT; CDR3 protein: CASSLRDRGEKLFF
clone size: .; J gene: TRBJ1-6; V gene: TRBV30; D gene: .; CDR3 DNA: TGTGCCTGGAGCGGCACAGGGAGCTCCTATAATTCACCCCTCCACTTT; CDR3 protein: CAWSGTGSSYNSPLHF
clone size: .; J gene: TRBJ1-1; V gene: TRBV20-1; D gene: .; CDR3 DNA: TGCAGTGCTCTAGGGATGGCTGAAGCTTTCTTT; CDR3 protein: CSALGMAEAFF
clone size: once; J gene: TRBJ1-2; V gene: TRBV13; D gene: TRBD1; CDR3 DNA: TGTGCCAGCAGCTCCGACAGGGGACGAGGCTACACCTTC; CDR3 protein: CASSSDRGRGYTF
clone size: .; J gene: TRBJ1-4; V gene: TRBV7-8; D gene: .; CDR3 DNA: TGTGCCAGCAGAATCGCCGGGCCCTTCACCGGGGGTAATGAAAAACTGTTTTTT; CDR3 protein: CASRIAGPFTGGNEKLFF
clone size: .; J gene: TRBJ2-3; V gene: TRBV7-9; D gene: .; CDR3 DNA: TGTGCCAGCAGCTTAATTATGACAGATACGCAGTATTTT; CDR3 protein: CASSLIMTDTQYF
clone size: .; J gene: TRBJ2-7; V gene: TRBV24-1; D gene: .; CDR3 DNA: TGTGCCACCAGTGATTTAAGACAGGCCTTGACCTACGAGCAGTACTTC; CDR3 protein: CATSDLRQALTYEQYF
clone size: .; J gene: TRBJ2-7; V gene: TRBV5-4; D gene: .; CDR3 DNA: TGTGCCAGCAGCCCGGACCCGGGGGGCAGCTACGAGCAGTACTTC; CDR3 protein: CASSPDPGGSYEQYF
clone size: .; J gene: TRBJ2-2; V gene: TRBV12-3/TRBV12-4; D gene: .; CDR3 DNA: TGTGCCAGCAGTTTAAACACATTAGGGGAGCTGTTTTTT; CDR3 protein: CASSLNTLGELFF
clone size: .; J gene: TRBJ1-1; V gene: TRBV6-5; D gene: .; CDR3 DNA: TGTGCCAGCAAGGCAGGGAAAGGTATGAACACTGAAGCTTTCTTT; CDR3 protein: CASKAGKGMNTEAFF
clone size: .; J gene: TRBJ2-2; V gene: TRBV6-6; D gene: TRBD1; CDR3 DNA: TGTGCCAGCAGTTATCAGGACAGGGTTGTCGGGGAGCTGTTTTTT; CDR3 protein: CASSYQDRVVGELFF
clone size: .; J gene: TRBJ2-5; V gene: TRBV5-4; D gene: TRBD2; CDR3 DNA: TGTGCCAGCAGCTTGGGTGCTAGCGGGCGATCCCAAGAGACCCAGTACTTC; CDR3 protein: CASSLGASGRSQETQYF
clone size: .; J gene: TRBJ2-3; V gene: TRBV6-2/TRBV6-3; D gene: .; CDR3 DNA: TGTGCCAGCAGTTACGCCCGGCCGGTAGATACGCAGTATTTT; CDR3 protein: CASSYARPVDTQYF
clone size: .; J gene: TRBJ2-2; V gene: TRBV24-1; D gene: TRBD2; CDR3 DNA: TGTGCCACCAGTGATTGGGGGGGAATTAACACCGGGGAGCTGTTTTTT; CDR3 protein: CATSDWGGINTGELFF